One sample yielded the 2 T cell receptor beta chains listed below, sequenced in a study of tumor-infiltrating lymphocytes in primary liver carcinoma. TCR beta cDNA was prepared out of about 510 ng total RNA by means of a constant-region primer. Slightly modified ARM-PCR, run as three nested multiplex PCR rounds, produced the TCR beta libraries. Primers for the first two PCR rounds were TRBV1-TRBV30 forward primers and a C-beta reverse primer (about 10 cycles per round). TCRdb fed the multiplex PCR reads into MiXCR, producing one record per CDR3 protein. The data hold 35,000 to 40,000 distinct CDR3 sequences, with roughly 75% observed a single time. Joint extraction of RNA and DNA used roughly 19-31 mg of bulk tissue that was unsorted. The sample consisted of tumor-adjacent normal liver tissue. These receptors were taken from a man aged 35 to 55 with primary liver carcinoma and hepatitis B virus infection.

This clonotype came up once. At one boundary the junction diverges from the germline segment, which might be a read error. V gene TRBV6-2 or TRBV6-3 combines with J gene TRBJ1-5; possible D gene TRBD1, 5 bases. The V gene's germline CDR1 is MNHEY and CDR2 SVGEGT. This CDR3 contains 14 residues. The CDR3 spells CAGTLVKGDQPQRF. The CDR3 nucleotides read TGTGCCGGCACCCTGGTGAAAGGGGATCAGCCCCAGCGTTTT.

Comments on this clonotype: Because it lacks the conserved phenylalanine or tryptophan at the end, this CDR3 is likely a read error. The DNA is left out, because the CDR3 cannot be placed on it with certainty; the CDR3 is given as TCRdb lists it. This chain joins TRBV5-4 and TRBJ2-2. The CDR3 region is 12 residues in length, termini included. Germline values: CDR1 SGHNT, CDR2 YYREEE (reference sequence). The CDR3: CASSSFDGELLS.